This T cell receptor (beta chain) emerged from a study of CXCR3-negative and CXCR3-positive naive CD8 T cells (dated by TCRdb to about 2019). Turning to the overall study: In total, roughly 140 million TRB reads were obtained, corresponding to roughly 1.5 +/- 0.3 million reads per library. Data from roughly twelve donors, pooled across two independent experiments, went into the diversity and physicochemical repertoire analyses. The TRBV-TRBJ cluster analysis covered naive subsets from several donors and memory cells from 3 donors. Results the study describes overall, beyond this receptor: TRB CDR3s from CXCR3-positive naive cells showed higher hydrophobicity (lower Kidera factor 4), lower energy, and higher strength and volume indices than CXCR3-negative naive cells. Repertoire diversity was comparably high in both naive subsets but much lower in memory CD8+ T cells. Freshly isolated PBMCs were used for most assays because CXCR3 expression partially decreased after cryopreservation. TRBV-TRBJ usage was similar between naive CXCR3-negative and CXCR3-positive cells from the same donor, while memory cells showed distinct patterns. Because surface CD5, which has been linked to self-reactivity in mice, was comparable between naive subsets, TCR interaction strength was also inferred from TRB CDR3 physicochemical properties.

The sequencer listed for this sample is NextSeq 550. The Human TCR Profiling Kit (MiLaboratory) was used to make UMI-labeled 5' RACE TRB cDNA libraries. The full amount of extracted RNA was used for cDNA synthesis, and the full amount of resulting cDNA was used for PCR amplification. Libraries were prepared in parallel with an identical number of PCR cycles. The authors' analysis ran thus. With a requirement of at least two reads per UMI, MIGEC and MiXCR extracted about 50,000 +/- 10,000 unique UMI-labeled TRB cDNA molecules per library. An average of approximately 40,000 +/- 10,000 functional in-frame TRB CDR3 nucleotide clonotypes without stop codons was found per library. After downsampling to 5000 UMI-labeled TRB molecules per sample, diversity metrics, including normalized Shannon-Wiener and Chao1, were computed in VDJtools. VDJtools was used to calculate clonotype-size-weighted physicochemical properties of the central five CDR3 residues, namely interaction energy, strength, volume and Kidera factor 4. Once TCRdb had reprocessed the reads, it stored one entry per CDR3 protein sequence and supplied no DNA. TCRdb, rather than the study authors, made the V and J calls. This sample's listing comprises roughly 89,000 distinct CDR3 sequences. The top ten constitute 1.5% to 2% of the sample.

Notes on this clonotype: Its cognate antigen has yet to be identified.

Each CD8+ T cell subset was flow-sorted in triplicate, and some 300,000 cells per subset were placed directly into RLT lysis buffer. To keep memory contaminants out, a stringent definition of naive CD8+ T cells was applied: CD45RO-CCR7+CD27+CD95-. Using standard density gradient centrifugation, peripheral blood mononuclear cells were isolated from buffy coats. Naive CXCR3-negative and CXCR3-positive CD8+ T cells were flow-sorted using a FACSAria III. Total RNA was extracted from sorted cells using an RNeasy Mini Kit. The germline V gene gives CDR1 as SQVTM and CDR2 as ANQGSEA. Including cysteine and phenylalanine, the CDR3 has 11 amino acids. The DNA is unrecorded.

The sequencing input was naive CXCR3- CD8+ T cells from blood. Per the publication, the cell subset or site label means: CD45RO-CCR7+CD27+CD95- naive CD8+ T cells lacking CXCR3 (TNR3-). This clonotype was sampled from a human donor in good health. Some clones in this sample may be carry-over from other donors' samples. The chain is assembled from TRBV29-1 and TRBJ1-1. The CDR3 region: CSVVGYTEAFF.